The TCR beta chain under discussion was sequenced for a study of shared clonotypes between healthy human individuals. Findings of the study overall: Large depth notwithstanding, sorted-subset sequencing proved incomplete by rarefaction. Researchers found naive subsets generally carried larger estimated richness than memory subsets.

The input for sorted-subset replicate PCRs was around 0.2 ug DNA, tens of thousands of T cell genomes. Repertoires were generated with immunoSEQ multiplex PCR, while TCRdb's copy carries only in-frame clones and drops some. Counted here are some 2,500,000 clones, 85% to 95% occurring once; the ten biggest clones make up 0.37%. The CDR3 is 13 amino acids. The ends were cut back, 0 bases at V and 4 bases at J, with 5 bases in the middle. Germline V gene lookup returns CDR1 SGHRS and CDR2 YFSETQ. Regarding this clone: As yet, its antigen is unknown. This sample includes further DNA sequences coding for the same CDR3.

This clonotype originated in a man younger than 30 in good health. Some clones in this sample may be carry-over from other donors' samples. The chain couples TRBV5-1 to TRBJ1-3; D is uncertain. Input material: naive CD4+ T cells from PBMCs. The subset here: CD45RA+ positively selected. The CDR3 sequence: CASSLELGNTIYF. Written as DNA, the CDR3 is TGCGCCAGCAGCTTGGAGTTGGGAAACACCATATATTTT.